This T cell receptor (beta chain) appears in the sequencing data of a study of technical replicates of blood from several donors. The CDR3 has 13 amino acids. V lost 7 bases to trimming and J lost 0 bases, with 4 bases between them. Germline V CDR1 and CDR2: MNHEY, SMNVEV (reference sequence). TCRdb's table, derived via immunoSEQ multiplex PCR, lists solely in-frame clones and lacks some. The data show some 83,000 clones, with 85% to 95% seen just once and roughly 0.37% held by the top ten. The source is a human donor in good health. This rearrangement joins TRBV27 to TRBJ2-6; D not certain. Material: T cells isolated from PBMCs. The CDR3 DNA sequence: TGTGCCAGCACCAACTCTGGGGCCAACGTCCTGACTTTC. Translated: CASTNSGANVLTF.